This T cell receptor (beta chain) was recovered during a study of radiation and T cells in renal cell carcinoma. This CDR3 is 15 amino acids long. Germline V CDR1 and CDR2: SNHLY, FYNNEI. The trim removed 4 bases at V and 2 bases at J, leaving 7 bases unmatched. Time point indicated: blood 2 weeks post-SBRT. Treatment noted: 15 Gy SBRT to primary tumor, nephrectomy 4 weeks later. Radiation-treated patients gave blood at baseline, week 2 and week 4. Clear cell pathology was present in this patient's renal cell carcinoma. Sequencing was performed with immunoSEQ multiplex PCR; in TCRdb, only in-frame clones are kept and a portion is missing. Of 100,000 to 150,000 clones listed, around 82% are singletons.

V usage is TRBV2 and J usage is TRBJ2-7, with TRBD2 matching over 8 bases. The source is a middle-aged man with renal cell carcinoma. Sequencing used blood, obtained from a patient whose treatment included radiotherapy and nephrectomy. CDR3 in amino acids: CASSGVLAVTYEQYF. For the CDR3, the DNA is TGTGCCAGCAGTGGAGTACTAGCGGTAACCTACGAGCAGTACTTC.